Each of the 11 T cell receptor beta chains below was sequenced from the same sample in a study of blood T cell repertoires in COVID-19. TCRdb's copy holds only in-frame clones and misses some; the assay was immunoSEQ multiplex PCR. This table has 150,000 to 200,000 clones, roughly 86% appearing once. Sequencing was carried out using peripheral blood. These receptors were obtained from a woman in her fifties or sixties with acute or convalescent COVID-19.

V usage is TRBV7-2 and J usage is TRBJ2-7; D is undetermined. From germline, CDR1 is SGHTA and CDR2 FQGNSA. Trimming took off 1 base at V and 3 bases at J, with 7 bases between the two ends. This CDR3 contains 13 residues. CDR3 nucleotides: TGTGCCAGCAGCTTAGAGAAGAGCTACGAGCAGTACTTC. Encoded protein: CASSLEKSYEQYF.

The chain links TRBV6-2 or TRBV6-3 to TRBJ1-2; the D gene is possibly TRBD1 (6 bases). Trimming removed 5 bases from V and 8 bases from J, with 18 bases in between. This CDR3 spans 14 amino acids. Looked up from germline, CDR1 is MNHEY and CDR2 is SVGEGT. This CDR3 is CASSRGVGARGYTF. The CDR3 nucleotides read TGTGCCAGCAGTCGAGGCGTGGGGGCGAGGGGCTACACCTTC.

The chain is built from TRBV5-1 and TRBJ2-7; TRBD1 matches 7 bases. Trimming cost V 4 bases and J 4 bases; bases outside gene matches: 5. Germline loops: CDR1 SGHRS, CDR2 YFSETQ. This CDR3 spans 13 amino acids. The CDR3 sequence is CASSGTEQYEQYF. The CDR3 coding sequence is TGCGCCAGCAGCGGGACAGAGCAATACGAGCAGTACTTC.

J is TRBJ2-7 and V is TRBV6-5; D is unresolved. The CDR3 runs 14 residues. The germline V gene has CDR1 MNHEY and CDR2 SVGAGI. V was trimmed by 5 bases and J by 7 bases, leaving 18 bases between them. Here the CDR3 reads CASSNLVESREQYF. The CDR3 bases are TGTGCCAGCAGTAACCTTGTAGAGTCTAGGGAGCAGTACTTC.

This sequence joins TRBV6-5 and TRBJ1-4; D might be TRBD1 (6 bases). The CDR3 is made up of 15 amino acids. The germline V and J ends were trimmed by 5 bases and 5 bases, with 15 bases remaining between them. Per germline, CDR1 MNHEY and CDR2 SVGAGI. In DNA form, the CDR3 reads TGTGCCAGCAGTCTCGTTGGGGGCGGGAATGAAAAACTGTTTTTT. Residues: CASSLVGGGNEKLFF.

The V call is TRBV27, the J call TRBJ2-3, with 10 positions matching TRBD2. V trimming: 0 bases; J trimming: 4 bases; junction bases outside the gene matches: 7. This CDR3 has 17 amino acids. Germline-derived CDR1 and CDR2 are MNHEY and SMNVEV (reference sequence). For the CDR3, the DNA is TGTGCCAGCAGTTTATCGATTGGTAGCGGGAGGTCAGATACGCAGTATTTT. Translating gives CASSLSIGSGRSDTQYF.

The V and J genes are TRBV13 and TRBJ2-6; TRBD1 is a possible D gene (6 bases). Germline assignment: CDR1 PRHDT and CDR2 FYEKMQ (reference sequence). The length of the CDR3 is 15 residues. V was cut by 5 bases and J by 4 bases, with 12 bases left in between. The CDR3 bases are TGTGCCAGCAGCAATACAGGGACCGGGGCCAACGTCCTGACTTTC. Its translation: CASSNTGTGANVLTF.

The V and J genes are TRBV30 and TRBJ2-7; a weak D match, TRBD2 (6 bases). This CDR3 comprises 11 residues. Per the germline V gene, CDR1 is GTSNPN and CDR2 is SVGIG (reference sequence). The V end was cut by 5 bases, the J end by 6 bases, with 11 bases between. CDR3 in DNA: TGTGCCTGGTCGGGGGTGGGCGAGCAGTACTTC. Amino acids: CAWSGVGEQYF.

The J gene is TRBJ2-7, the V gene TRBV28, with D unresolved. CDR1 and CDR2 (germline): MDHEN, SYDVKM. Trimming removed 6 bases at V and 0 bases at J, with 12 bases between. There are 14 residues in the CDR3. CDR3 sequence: CASRFDPGSYEQYF. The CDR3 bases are TGTGCCAGCAGGTTCGACCCAGGCTCCTACGAGCAGTACTTC.

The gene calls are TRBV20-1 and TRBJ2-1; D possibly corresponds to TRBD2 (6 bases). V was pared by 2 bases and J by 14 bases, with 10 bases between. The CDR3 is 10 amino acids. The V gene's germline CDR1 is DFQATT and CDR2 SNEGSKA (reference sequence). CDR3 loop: CSARPGLEFF. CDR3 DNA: TGCAGTGCTAGACCGGGACTGGAGTTCTTC.

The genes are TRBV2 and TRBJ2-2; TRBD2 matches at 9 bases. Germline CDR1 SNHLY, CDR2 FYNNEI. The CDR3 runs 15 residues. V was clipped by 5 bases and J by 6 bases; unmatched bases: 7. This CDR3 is CASSTGGGRAGELFF. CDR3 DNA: TGTGCCAGCAGTACGGGGGGCGGGAGGGCCGGGGAGCTGTTTTTT.